The clone carrying this T cell receptor beta chain has only one observation. What it binds is not known. The method was immunoSEQ multiplex PCR; TCRdb's version includes in-frame clones alone and lacks a portion of them. The table lists some 480,000 clones, roughly 78% of them singletons. The sample comes from a study of shared clonotypes between healthy human individuals. Study outcomes and limitations: It was expected that sequencing depth would affect clonotype sharing among donors.

Free of recent acute infections or vaccinations, the donors were healthy HIV-negative adults. The CDR3 covers 15 residues. From germline, CDR1 is MDHEN and CDR2 SYDVKM. J was trimmed by 4 bases and V by 6 bases; bases with no gene match: 7. The chain is built from TRBV28 and TRBJ1-4; 8 bases match TRBD1. The sequencing input was PBMCs. This receptor was obtained from a woman in her thirties or forties in good health. Some clones in this sample may be carry-over from other donors' samples. The CDR3 region has the DNA TGTGCCAGCAGCTCGGACAGGGCGATTAATGAAAAACTGTTTTTT. Translating gives CASSSDRAINEKLFF.